This is a list of T cell receptor beta chains from one sample in a study of cytomegalovirus exposure and HLA in healthy donors. Profiled with immunoSEQ multiplex PCR; TCRdb holds only in-frame clones, not every one. The profile shows tens of thousands of clones, 65% to 85% of them singletons. Sequencing input: PBMCs. The receptors stem from a woman in her 30s in good health and CMV-seronegative. CDR3s include the opening cysteine and the closing phenylalanine or tryptophan. The D gene is left open where the match is weak. A clone size is listed for some rows: how often the clone was seen (once, few, many), or a class if it is expanded.

D gene: TRBD2; clone size: NA; J gene: TRBJ2-5; V gene: TRBV25-1; CDR3 protein: CASSERGLAGQVRETQYF; CDR3 DNA: TGTGCCAGCAGTGAGAGGGGACTAGCGGGCCAGGTGCGGGAGACCCAGTACTTC
D gene: TRBD1; clone size: NA; J gene: TRBJ1-2; V gene: TRBV6-1; CDR3 protein: CASSRTGGGYTF; CDR3 DNA: TGTGCCAGCAGTAGGACAGGGGGGGGCTACACCTTC
D gene: TRBD1; clone size: NA; J gene: TRBJ2-7; V gene: TRBV10-1; CDR3 protein: CASSESRGQGLREQYF; CDR3 DNA: TGCGCCAGCAGTGAGTCCCGGGGACAGGGGTTGCGGGAGCAGTACTTC
D gene: TRBD2; clone size: once; J gene: TRBJ2-1; V gene: TRBV5-4; CDR3 protein: CASSFGTSGGFYNEQFF; CDR3 DNA: TGTGCCAGCAGCTTCGGGACTAGCGGGGGTTTCTACAATGAGCAGTTCTTC
D gene: NA; clone size: NA; J gene: TRBJ2-3; V gene: TRBV11-2; CDR3 protein: CASSLGLADTQYF; CDR3 DNA: TGTGCCAGCAGCTTAGGTCTCGCAGATACGCAGTATTTT
D gene: NA; clone size: NA; J gene: TRBJ1-5; V gene: TRBV5-5; CDR3 protein: CASSLGGGSNQPQHF; CDR3 DNA: TGTGCCAGCAGCTTGGGGGGAGGTAGCAATCAGCCCCAGCATTTT
D gene: NA; clone size: NA; J gene: TRBJ2-7; V gene: TRBV5-1; CDR3 protein: CASSWFPTSGMEEQYF; CDR3 DNA: TGCGCCAGCAGCTGGTTTCCTACGTCAGGGATGGAAGAGCAGTACTTC
D gene: NA; clone size: NA; J gene: TRBJ1-6; V gene: TRBV7-6; CDR3 protein: CVSSLGPSGSYNSPLHF; CDR3 DNA: TGTGTCAGCAGCTTAGGCCCGTCAGGATCATATAATTCACCCCTCCACTTT
D gene: NA; clone size: NA; J gene: TRBJ1-1; V gene: TRBV4-1; CDR3 protein: CASSQAHRQSYTEAFF; CDR3 DNA: TGCGCCAGCAGCCAAGCCCACAGACAGTCCTACACTGAAGCTTTCTTT
D gene: TRBD1; clone size: NA; J gene: TRBJ1-1; V gene: TRBV28; CDR3 protein: CASRTGVWNTEAFF; CDR3 DNA: TGTGCCAGCCGGACAGGCGTTTGGAACACTGAAGCTTTCTTT
D gene: TRBD1; clone size: NA; J gene: TRBJ1-1; V gene: TRBV6-1; CDR3 protein: CASSERQGWNTEAFF; CDR3 DNA: TGTGCCAGCAGTGAACGACAGGGGTGGAACACTGAAGCTTTCTTT
D gene: TRBD2; clone size: once; J gene: TRBJ2-7; V gene: TRBV7-2; CDR3 protein: CASSVRPGRGGKNEQYF; CDR3 DNA: TGTGCCAGCAGCGTACGCCCGGGGCGGGGGGGGAAGAACGAGCAGTACTTC
D gene: TRBD2; clone size: NA; J gene: TRBJ2-1; V gene: TRBV27; CDR3 protein: CASSRIAGADEQFF; CDR3 DNA: TGTGCCAGCAGCAGGATAGCGGGGGCCGATGAGCAGTTCTTC
D gene: TRBD1; clone size: NA; J gene: TRBJ1-2; V gene: TRBV27; CDR3 protein: CASKGTGRYGYTF; CDR3 DNA: TGTGCCAGCAAGGGGACAGGGCGCTATGGCTACACCTTC
D gene: NA; clone size: NA; J gene: TRBJ1-1; V gene: TRBV28; CDR3 protein: CASSLTAGVTEAFF; CDR3 DNA: TGTGCCAGCAGCCTCACCGCAGGGGTCACTGAAGCTTTCTTT
D gene: NA; clone size: NA; J gene: TRBJ1-1; V gene: TRBV6-6; CDR3 protein: CASKSDTEAFF; CDR3 DNA: TGTGCCAGCAAGAGCGACACTGAAGCTTTCTTT
D gene: NA; clone size: NA; J gene: TRBJ2-7; V gene: TRBV2; CDR3 protein: CASSQNWEQYF; CDR3 DNA: TGTGCCAGCAGTCAGAATTGGGAGCAGTACTTC
D gene: NA; clone size: NA; J gene: TRBJ1-2; V gene: TRBV19; CDR3 protein: CASSMGSFNYGYTF; CDR3 DNA: TGTGCCAGTAGTATGGGCAGTTTTAACTATGGCTACACCTTC
D gene: NA; clone size: NA; J gene: TRBJ2-7; V gene: TRBV18; CDR3 protein: CASSPPDGFYEQYF; CDR3 DNA: TGTGCCAGCTCACCCCCCGACGGGTTCTACGAGCAGTACTTC
D gene: NA; clone size: NA; J gene: TRBJ1-2; V gene: TRBV6-5; CDR3 protein: CASSYSMAEAVGYTF; CDR3 DNA: TGTGCCAGCAGTTACTCGATGGCGGAAGCGGTGGGCTACACCTTC
D gene: NA; clone size: NA; J gene: TRBJ2-7; V gene: TRBV7-2; CDR3 protein: CASSLESGIAYEQYF; CDR3 DNA: TGTGCCAGCAGCTTAGAGAGCGGAATTGCCTACGAGCAGTACTTC
D gene: NA; clone size: NA; J gene: TRBJ2-7; V gene: TRBV7-8; CDR3 protein: CASSSSLSRSASYEQYF; CDR3 DNA: TGTGCCAGCAGCTCGTCGCTCAGTCGGTCAGCGTCCTACGAGCAGTACTTC
D gene: NA; clone size: NA; J gene: TRBJ2-2; V gene: TRBV2; CDR3 protein: CASSETRQSGTGELFF; CDR3 DNA: TGTGCCAGCAGTGAGACGCGACAGTCGGGCACCGGGGAGCTGTTTTTT
D gene: NA; clone size: NA; J gene: TRBJ2-7; V gene: TRBV6-5; CDR3 protein: CASSYEGAGEQYF; CDR3 DNA: TGTGCCAGCAGTTACGAAGGGGCGGGGGAGCAGTACTTC
D gene: NA; clone size: NA; J gene: TRBJ1-1; V gene: TRBV12-5; CDR3 protein: CASGTTTNTEAFF; CDR3 DNA: TGTGCTAGTGGCACAACAACGAACACTGAAGCTTTCTTT
D gene: TRBD2; clone size: NA; J gene: TRBJ2-3; V gene: TRBV5-4; CDR3 protein: CASSSFGRGGQDTQYF; CDR3 DNA: TGTGCCAGCAGCTCGTTTGGGCGGGGGGGCCAAGATACGCAGTATTTT
D gene: TRBD1; clone size: NA; J gene: TRBJ2-1; V gene: TRBV15; CDR3 protein: CATSRDFLTGYNEQFF; CDR3 DNA: TGTGCCACCAGCAGAGATTTCCTGACAGGGTACAATGAGCAGTTCTTC
D gene: TRBD1; clone size: NA; J gene: TRBJ1-4; V gene: TRBV28; CDR3 protein: CASSFLQGKLFF; CDR3 DNA: TGTGCCAGCAGTTTCTTACAGGGGAAACTGTTTTTT
D gene: TRBD1; clone size: NA; J gene: TRBJ2-7; V gene: TRBV29-1; CDR3 protein: CSVVPRGLNEQYF; CDR3 DNA: TGCAGCGTTGTTCCCAGGGGGCTAAACGAGCAGTACTTC
D gene: TRBD2; clone size: NA; J gene: TRBJ2-1; V gene: TRBV10-3; CDR3 protein: CAISEASGFGDEQFF; CDR3 DNA: TGTGCCATCAGTGAGGCTAGCGGCTTCGGGGATGAGCAGTTCTTC